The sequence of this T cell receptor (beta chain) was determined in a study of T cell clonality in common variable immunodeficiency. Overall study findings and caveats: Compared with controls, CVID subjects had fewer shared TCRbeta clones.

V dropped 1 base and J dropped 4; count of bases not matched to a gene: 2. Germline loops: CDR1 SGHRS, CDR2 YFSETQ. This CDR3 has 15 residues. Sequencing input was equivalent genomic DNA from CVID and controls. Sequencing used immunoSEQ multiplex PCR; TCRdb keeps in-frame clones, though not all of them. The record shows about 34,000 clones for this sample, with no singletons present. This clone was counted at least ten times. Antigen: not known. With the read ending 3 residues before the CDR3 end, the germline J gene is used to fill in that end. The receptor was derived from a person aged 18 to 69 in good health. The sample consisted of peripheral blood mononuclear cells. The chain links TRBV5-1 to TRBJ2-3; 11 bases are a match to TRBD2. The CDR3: CASSLLLAGADTQYF. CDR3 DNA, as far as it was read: TGCGCCAGCAGCTTGCTACTAGCGGGGGCAGATACG. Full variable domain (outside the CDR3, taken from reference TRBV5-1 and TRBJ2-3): KAGVTQTPRYLIKTRGQQVTLSCSPISGHRSVSWYQQTPGQGLQFLFEYFSETQRNKGNFPGRFSGRQFSNSRSEMNVSTLELGDSALYLCASSLLLAGADTQYFGPGTRLTVL.